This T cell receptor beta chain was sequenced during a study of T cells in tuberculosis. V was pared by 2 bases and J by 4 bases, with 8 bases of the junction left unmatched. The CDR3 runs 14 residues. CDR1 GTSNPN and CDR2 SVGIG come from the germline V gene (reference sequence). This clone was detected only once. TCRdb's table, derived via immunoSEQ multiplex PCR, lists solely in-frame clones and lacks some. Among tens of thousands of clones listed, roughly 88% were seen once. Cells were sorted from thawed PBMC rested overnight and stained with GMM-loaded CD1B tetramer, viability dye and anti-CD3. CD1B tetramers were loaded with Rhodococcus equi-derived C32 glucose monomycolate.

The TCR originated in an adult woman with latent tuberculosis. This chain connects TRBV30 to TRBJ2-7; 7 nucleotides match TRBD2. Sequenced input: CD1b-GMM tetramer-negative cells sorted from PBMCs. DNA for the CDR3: TGTGCCTGGAGTCCCGGGGGGAGTCTATACGAGCAGTACTTC. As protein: CAWSPGGSLYEQYF.